The rows below give T cell receptor beta chains drawn from one sample of a study of T cells after yellow fever vaccination. TCRdb re-called the 5' RACE reads through MiXCR, storing one row per CDR3 protein. Here the sample spans some 300,000 distinct CDR3 sequences, approximately 12% being singletons. Material: CD4+ T cells sorted from PBMCs, obtained 45 days after the yellow fever booster vaccination. The source of these receptors is a man aged 18 to 30 who received the YFV17D yellow fever vaccine. Both conserved end residues are trimmed from each CDR3. A D gene is named only where the DNA matches it firmly.

J gene	D gene	V gene	CDR3 protein
TRBJ1-6	TRBD1	TRBV12-3/TRBV12-4	ASAQGVFGSPLH
TRBJ1-1	TRBD1	TRBV7-3	ASSSETGGGEAF
TRBJ2-3	.	TRBV3-1	ASSPRLITSTDTQY
TRBJ2-1	.	TRBV5-1	ASRRTDNEQF
TRBJ2-1	.	TRBV7-2	ASSLAGSINEQF
TRBJ1-1	.	TRBV28	ASALDFRRTEAF
TRBJ2-7	TRBD2	TRBV10-3	AISDPPAAGVNEQY
TRBJ1-1	TRBD1	TRBV29-1	SVDEGGQGTEAF
TRBJ2-1	TRBD1	TRBV12-5	ASGLVLRTGGSEQF
TRBJ2-7	TRBD1	TRBV5-4	ASSLQGLDEQY
TRBJ2-4	.	TRBV18	ASSPSPTANIQY
TRBJ2-6	.	TRBV4-3	ASSQQLVGGTGANVLT
TRBJ1-1	.	TRBV7-6	ASSLGTSGSTEAF
TRBJ1-5	TRBD1	TRBV6-5	ASSLGTGTGNQPQH
TRBJ2-7	.	TRBV11-2	ASSLDRGHYEQY
TRBJ2-1	.	TRBV12-3/TRBV12-4	ASTPLSAPSGNEQF
TRBJ2-2	TRBD2	TRBV29-1	SVVLGRDGELF
TRBJ2-5	TRBD2	TRBV10-3	AISDWGSGEETQY
TRBJ2-5	TRBD1	TRBV7-3	ASSLQARTGVRAETQY
TRBJ1-3	.	TRBV7-2	ASSPSFGRNGNTIY
TRBJ2-3	.	TRBV24-1	ATSDAGVSTDTQY
TRBJ1-1	.	TRBV5-1	ASSSNPGLKNTEAF
TRBJ2-7	.	TRBV5-1	ASSFREVSYEQY
TRBJ1-5	TRBD1	TRBV19	ASRRTGGDQPQH
TRBJ2-7	.	TRBV6-6	ASSYTTVESEQY
TRBJ1-1	.	TRBV29-1	SVRGGFGNTEAF
TRBJ2-7	TRBD1	TRBV5-1	ASSDEVDRGGNEQY
TRBJ1-6	.	TRBV27	ASGDPPGNSPLH
TRBJ1-1	.	TRBV20-1	SARGFEGRDGTEAF
TRBJ1-1	.	TRBV24-1	ATSDGRGTEAF